The present entry profiles one T cell receptor (beta chain) with its context. Its target is unknown. The table came from immunoSEQ multiplex PCR; TCRdb's copy has only in-frame clones and leaves some out. The sample yields about 28,000 clones, 65% to 80% seen once. The CDR3 length is 15 residues. Germline values: CDR1 MNHEY, CDR2 SVGAGI. Trimming stripped 6 bases from V and 1 base from J, with 15 bases between. The time point is: cycle 4 day 1 (C4D1), after about 6 weeks of nivolumab. Relapses following autologous stem cell transplantation were seen in all patients, with brentuximab vedotin exposure varying. Negative magnetic selection isolated CD4+ T cells from thawed PBMCs. The data were taken from a study of PD-1 blockade in classical Hodgkin lymphoma. Whole-study findings and limits: At baseline, newly diagnosed patients reportedly showed less TCR diversity than healthy donors.

The genes are TRBV6-5 and TRBJ2-5; no definite D call. Sequences were derived from CD4+ T cells from blood, sampled before the fourth cycle of nivolumab. The receptor's source is a human donor with classical Hodgkin lymphoma. The CDR3 reads CASSSPTTGQETQYF. CDR3 nucleotide sequence: TGTGCCAGCAGCTCCCCCACCACCGGCCAAGAGACCCAGTACTTC.